These 12 T cell receptor beta chains were sequenced from one sample in a study of cytomegalovirus exposure and HLA in healthy donors. Clones were read by immunoSEQ multiplex PCR, and TCRdb kept only the in-frame ones, dropping some. The table includes 150,000 to 200,000 clones, roughly 84% detected once. Sample: PBMCs. The receptors were gathered from a man aged 18 to 29 in good health and CMV-seropositive.

The rearrangement joins TRBV29-1 to TRBJ2-2, with unresolved D. V lost 7 bases to trimming and J lost 3 bases, with 9 bases between them. Germline loops: CDR1 SQVTM, CDR2 ANQGSEA. The CDR3 has 12 residues. CDR3 sequence (DNA): TGCAGCGCCTCTTCCGACACCGGGGAGCTGTTTTTT. This encodes CSASSDTGELFF.

The CDR3 DNA reads TGTGCCAGCAGCTTAATTGTAAACTCAGATACGCAGTATTTT. It encodes CASSLIVNSDTQYF. The chain employs TRBV7-2 and TRBJ2-3; no firm D call. The CDR3 totals 14 residues. The germline gives CDR1 SGHTA, CDR2 FQGNSA. V dropped 2 bases and J dropped 4 bases, with 10 bases sitting between them.

This chain links TRBV19 with TRBJ2-7; the D is unclear. The V end was cut by 5 bases, the J end by 1 base, with 3 bases between. The CDR3 contains 11 residues. Germline loops: CDR1 LNHDA, CDR2 SQIVND (reference sequence). The DNA for the CDR3 is TGTGCCAGTAGTGCGTCCTACGAGCAGTACTTC. The encoded protein is CASSASYEQYF.

V usage is TRBV28 and J usage is TRBJ2-7; weak D call: TRBD1 (5 bases). CDR1 and CDR2 (germline): MDHEN, SYDVKM. This CDR3 has 15 amino acids. The V end was cut by 4 bases, the J end by 4 bases, with 17 bases between. This CDR3 reads CASSYMVGAGYEQYF. CDR3 sequence (DNA): TGTGCCAGCAGTTATATGGTAGGGGCCGGGTACGAGCAGTACTTC.

The V call is TRBV27, the J call TRBJ2-2; D uncertain. V was shortened by 0 bases and J by 0 bases, with 14 bases between the two germline ends. CDR1 is MNHEY and CDR2 is SMNVEV in the germline V gene (reference sequence). This CDR3 contains 18 residues. The CDR3 spells CASSLSYTLIANTGELFF. As DNA, the CDR3 is TGTGCCAGCAGTTTATCGTACACATTAATCGCGAACACCGGGGAGCTGTTTTTT.

J is TRBJ2-5 and V is TRBV9; 13 bases fit TRBD2. From germline, CDR1 is SGDLS and CDR2 YYNGEE. The trim removed 4 bases at V and 5 bases at J, leaving 5 bases unmatched. This CDR3 spans 15 amino acids. For the CDR3, the DNA is TGTGCCAGCAGCCGGACTAGCGGGAGATCGGAGACCCAGTACTTC. Its protein is CASSRTSGRSETQYF.

V and J are TRBV15 and TRBJ1-5, with no clear D. Trimming removed 4 bases from V and 0 bases from J, with 10 bases in between. The CDR3 totals 15 residues. Germline CDR1 is LNHNV and CDR2 is YYDKDF (reference sequence). CDR3 in amino acids: CATSNPHVSNQPQHF. The CDR3 DNA sequence: TGTGCCACCAGCAACCCACACGTTAGCAATCAGCCCCAGCATTTT.

The rearrangement joins TRBV7-3 to TRBJ1-1; D possibly corresponds to TRBD1 (5 bases). The germline V gene has CDR1 SGHTA and CDR2 FQGTGA. V was shortened by 2 bases and J by 5 bases, with 9 bases between the two germline ends. The CDR3 runs 13 residues. CDR3 in DNA: TGTGCCAGCAGCTTAGGGGGGGTTACTGAAGCTTTCTTT. Its protein product is CASSLGGVTEAFF.

This rearrangement joins TRBV5-1 to TRBJ2-7; maybe TRBD1 (7 bases). This CDR3 has 17 amino acids. Per germline, CDR1 SGHRS and CDR2 YFSETQ. Trimming removed 4 bases from V and 3 bases from J, with 23 bases in between. CDR3 coding DNA: TGCGCCAGCAGCCCCTCAACAGGGGTGGACTACATCTACGAGCAGTACTTC. This encodes CASSPSTGVDYIYEQYF. The full variable domain, in which reference TRBV5-1 and TRBJ2-7 provide the parts outside the CDR3, is KAGVTQTPRYLIKTRGQQVTLSCSPISGHRSVSWYQQTPGQGLQFLFEYFSETQRNKGNFPGRFSGRQFSNSRSEMNVSTLELGDSALYLCASSPSTGVDYIYEQYFGPGTRLTVT.

The rearrangement links TRBV29-1 to TRBJ2-7, with 8 positions matching TRBD2. CDR1 and CDR2 (germline): SQVTM, ANQGSEA. Trimming at V came to 7 bases and at J to 2 bases, leaving 7 bases not matched to a gene. This CDR3 is built from 13 residues. The CDR3 region is CSAGGEGTYEQYF. The CDR3 DNA reads TGCAGCGCCGGGGGGGAGGGCACCTACGAGCAGTACTTC.

A single count supports this clone. The gene calls are TRBV18 and TRBJ1-1; 10 positions agree with TRBD1. There are 15 residues in the CDR3. CDR1 and CDR2 (germline): KGHSH, LQKENI. Trimming removed 3 bases from V and 5 bases from J; junction bases left unmatched: 6. The CDR3 region has the DNA TGTGCCAGCTCACCGACAGGGGGCGCAGAAACTGAAGCTTTCTTT. This translates into CASSPTGGAETEAFF.

In nucleotides, the CDR3 is TGCAGCGTTCCCGGGACAGGGGGCGCGGAGCAGTACTTC. As protein: CSVPGTGGAEQYF. The J gene is TRBJ2-7, the V gene TRBV29-1, with 12 positions matching TRBD1. Germline assignment: CDR1 SQVTM and CDR2 ANQGSEA. CDR3 length: 13 amino acids. The V gene end was trimmed by 5 bases and the J gene end by 7 bases; junction bases not matched to a gene: 6.